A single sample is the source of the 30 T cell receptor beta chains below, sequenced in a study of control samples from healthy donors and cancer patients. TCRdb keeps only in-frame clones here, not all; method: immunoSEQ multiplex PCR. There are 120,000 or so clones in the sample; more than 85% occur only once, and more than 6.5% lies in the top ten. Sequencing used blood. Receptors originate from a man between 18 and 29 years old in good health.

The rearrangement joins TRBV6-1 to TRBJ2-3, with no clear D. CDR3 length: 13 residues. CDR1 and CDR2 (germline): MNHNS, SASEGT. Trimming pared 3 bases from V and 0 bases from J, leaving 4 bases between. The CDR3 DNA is TGTGCCAGCAGTGACGCTAGCACAGATACGCAGTATTTT. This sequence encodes CASSDASTDTQYF.

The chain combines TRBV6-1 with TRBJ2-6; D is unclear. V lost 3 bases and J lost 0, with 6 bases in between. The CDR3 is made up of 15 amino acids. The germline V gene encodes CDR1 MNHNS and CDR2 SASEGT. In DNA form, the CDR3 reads TGTGCCAGCAGTGATGCCAGCTCTGGGGCCAACGTCCTGACTTTC. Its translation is CASSDASSGANVLTF.

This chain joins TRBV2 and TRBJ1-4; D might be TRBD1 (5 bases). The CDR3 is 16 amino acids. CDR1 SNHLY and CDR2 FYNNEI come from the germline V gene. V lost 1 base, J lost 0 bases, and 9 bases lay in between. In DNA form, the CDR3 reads TGTGCCAGCAGTGAAGAGGGGTTTGCAACTAATGAAAAACTGTTTTTT. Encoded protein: CASSEEGFATNEKLFF.

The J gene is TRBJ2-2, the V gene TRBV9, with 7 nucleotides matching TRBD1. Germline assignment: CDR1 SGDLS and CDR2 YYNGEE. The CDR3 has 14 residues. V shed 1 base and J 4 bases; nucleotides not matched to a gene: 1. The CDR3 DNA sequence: TGTGCCAGCAGCGTATCAGGGGGCACCGGGGAGCTGTTTTTT. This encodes CASSVSGGTGELFF.

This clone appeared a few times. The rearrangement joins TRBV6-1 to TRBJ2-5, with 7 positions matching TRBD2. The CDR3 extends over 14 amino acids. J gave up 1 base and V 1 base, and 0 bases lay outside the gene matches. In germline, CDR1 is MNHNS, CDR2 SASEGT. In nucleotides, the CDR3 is TGTGCCAGCAGTGAAGGGGGGGGCCAAGAGACCCAGTACTTC. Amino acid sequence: CASSEGGGQETQYF.

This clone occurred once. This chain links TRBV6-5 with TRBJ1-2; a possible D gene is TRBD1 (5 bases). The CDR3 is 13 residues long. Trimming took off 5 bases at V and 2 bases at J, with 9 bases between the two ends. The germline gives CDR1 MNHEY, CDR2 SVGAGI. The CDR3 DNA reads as TGTGCCAGCAGTCCGGCAGGGAACTATGGCTACACCTTC. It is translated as CASSPAGNYGYTF.

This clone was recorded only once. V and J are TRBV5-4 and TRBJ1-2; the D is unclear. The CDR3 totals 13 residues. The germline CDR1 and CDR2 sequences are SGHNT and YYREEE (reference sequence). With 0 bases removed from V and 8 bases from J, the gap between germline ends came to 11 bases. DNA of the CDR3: TGTGCCAGCAGCTTGGGGGATTTGGGCGGCTACACCTTC. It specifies CASSLGDLGGYTF.

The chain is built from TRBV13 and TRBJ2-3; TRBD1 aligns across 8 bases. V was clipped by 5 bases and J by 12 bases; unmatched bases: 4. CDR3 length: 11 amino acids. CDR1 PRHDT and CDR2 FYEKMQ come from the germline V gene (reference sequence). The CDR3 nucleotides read TGTGCCAGCAGCGGACAGGGAGAACAGTATTTT. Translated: CASSGQGEQYF.

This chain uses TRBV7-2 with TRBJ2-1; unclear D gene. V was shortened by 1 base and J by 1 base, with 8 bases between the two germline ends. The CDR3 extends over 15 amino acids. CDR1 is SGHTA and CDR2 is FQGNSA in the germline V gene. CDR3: CASSLDSESYNEQFF. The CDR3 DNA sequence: TGTGCCAGCAGCTTAGACAGCGAGTCCTACAATGAGCAGTTCTTC. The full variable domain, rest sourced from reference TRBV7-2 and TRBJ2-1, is GAGVSQSPSNKVTEKGKDVELRCDPISGHTALYWYRQSLGQGLEFLIYFQGNSAPDKSGLPSDRFSAERTGGSVSTLTIQRTQQEDSAVYLCASSLDSESYNEQFFGPGTRLTVL.

The CDR3 here is CASSGTGGREKLFF. As DNA, the CDR3 is TGTGCCAGCAGCGGGACAGGGGGGAGGGAAAAACTGTTTTTT. The chain couples TRBV7-6 to TRBJ1-4; 11 bases fit TRBD1. Per germline, CDR1 SGHVS and CDR2 FNYEAQ. The CDR3 is 14 residues long. V lost 5 bases, J lost 8 bases, and 4 bases stayed unmatched.

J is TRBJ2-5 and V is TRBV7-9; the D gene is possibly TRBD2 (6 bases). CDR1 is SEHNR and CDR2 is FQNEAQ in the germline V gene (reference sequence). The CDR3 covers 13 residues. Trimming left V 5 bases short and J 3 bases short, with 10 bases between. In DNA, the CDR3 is TGTGCCAGCAGCCCCGGGACTGAAGAGACCCAGTACTTC. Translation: CASSPGTEETQYF. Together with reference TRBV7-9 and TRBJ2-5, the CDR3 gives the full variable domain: DTGVSQNPRHKITKRGQNVTFRCDPISEHNRLYWYRQTLGQGPEFLTYFQNEAQLEKSRLLSDRFSAERPKGSFSTLEIQRTEQGDSAMYLCASSPGTEETQYFGPGTRLLVL.

The DNA for the CDR3 is TGTGCCAGCAGCGAATATGCGGTGTACGAGCAGTACTTC. Protein: CASSEYAVYEQYF. The chain combines TRBV5-4 with TRBJ2-7; D ambiguous. The CDR3 loop spans 13 amino acids. With 4 bases removed from V and 4 bases from J, the gap between germline ends came to 12 bases. CDR1 and CDR2 from the germline V gene are SGHNT and YYREEE (reference sequence).

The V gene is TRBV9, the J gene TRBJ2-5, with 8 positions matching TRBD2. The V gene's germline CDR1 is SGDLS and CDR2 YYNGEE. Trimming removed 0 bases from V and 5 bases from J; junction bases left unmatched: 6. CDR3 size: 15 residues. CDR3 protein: CASSVGERGSETQYF. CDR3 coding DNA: TGTGCCAGCAGCGTAGGCGAGCGGGGGAGTGAGACCCAGTACTTC.

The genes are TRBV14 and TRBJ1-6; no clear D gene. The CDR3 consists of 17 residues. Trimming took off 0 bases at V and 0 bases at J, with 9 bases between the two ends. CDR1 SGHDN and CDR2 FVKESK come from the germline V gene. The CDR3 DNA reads TGTGCCAGCAGCCAAGAGGGTTGGAGCTCCTATAATTCACCCCTCCACTTT. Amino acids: CASSQEGWSSYNSPLHF.

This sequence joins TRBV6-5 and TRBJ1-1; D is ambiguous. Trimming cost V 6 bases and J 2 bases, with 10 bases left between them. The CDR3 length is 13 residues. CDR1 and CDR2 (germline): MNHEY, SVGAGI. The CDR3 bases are TGTGCCAGCAGACCTGACACCAACACTGAAGCTTTCTTT. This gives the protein CASRPDTNTEAFF.

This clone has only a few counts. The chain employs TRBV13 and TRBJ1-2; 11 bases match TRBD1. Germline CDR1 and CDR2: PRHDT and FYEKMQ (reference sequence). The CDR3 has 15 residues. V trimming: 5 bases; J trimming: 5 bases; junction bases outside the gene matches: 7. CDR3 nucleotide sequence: TGTGCCAGCAGCACCTGGACAGGGGGCGGGTATGGCTACACCTTC. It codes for CASSTWTGGGYGYTF.

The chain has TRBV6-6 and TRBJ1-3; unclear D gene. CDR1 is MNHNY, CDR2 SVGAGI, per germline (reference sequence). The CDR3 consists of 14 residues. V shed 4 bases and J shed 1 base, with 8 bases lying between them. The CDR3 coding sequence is TGTGCCAGCAGTTTTGGGGTATCTGGAAACACCATATATTTT. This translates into CASSFGVSGNTIYF.

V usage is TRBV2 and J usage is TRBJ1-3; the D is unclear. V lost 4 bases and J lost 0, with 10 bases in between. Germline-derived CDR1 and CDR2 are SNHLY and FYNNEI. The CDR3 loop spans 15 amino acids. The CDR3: CASSVKAASGNTIYF. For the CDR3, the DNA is TGTGCCAGCAGTGTTAAGGCAGCCTCTGGAAACACCATATATTTT.

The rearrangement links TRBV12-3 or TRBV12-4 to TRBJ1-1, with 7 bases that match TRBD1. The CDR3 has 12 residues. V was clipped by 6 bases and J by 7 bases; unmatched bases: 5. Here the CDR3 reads CASSDRDREAFF. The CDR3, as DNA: TGTGCCAGCAGCGACAGGGACCGTGAAGCTTTCTTT.

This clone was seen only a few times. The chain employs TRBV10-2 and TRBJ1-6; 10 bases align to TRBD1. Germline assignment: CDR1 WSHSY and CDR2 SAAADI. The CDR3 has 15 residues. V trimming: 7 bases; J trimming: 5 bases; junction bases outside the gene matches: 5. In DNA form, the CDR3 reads TGCGCCAGCAAGCCGGGACAGGGGAATAATTCACCCCTCCACTTT. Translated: CASKPGQGNNSPLHF.

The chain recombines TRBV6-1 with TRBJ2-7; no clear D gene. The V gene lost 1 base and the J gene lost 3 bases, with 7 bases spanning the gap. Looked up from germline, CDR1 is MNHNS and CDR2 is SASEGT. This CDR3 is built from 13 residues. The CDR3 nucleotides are TGTGCCAGCAGTGAAGGACCGTTCTACGAGCAGTACTTC. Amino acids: CASSEGPFYEQYF.

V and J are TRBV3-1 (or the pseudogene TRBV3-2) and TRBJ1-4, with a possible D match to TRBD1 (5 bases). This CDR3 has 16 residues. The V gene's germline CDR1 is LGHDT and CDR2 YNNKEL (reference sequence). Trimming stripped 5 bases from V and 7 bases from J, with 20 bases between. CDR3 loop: CASSLGGAGFSEKLFF. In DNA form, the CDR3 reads TGTGCCAGCAGCTTGGGAGGGGCCGGGTTCAGTGAAAAACTGTTTTTT.

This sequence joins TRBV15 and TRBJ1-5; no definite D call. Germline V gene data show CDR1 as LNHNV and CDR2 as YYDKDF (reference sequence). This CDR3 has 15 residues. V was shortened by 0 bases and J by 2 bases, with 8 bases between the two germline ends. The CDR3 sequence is CATSREEQGNQPQHF. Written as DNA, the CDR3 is TGTGCCACCAGCAGAGAGGAGCAGGGCAATCAGCCCCAGCATTTT.

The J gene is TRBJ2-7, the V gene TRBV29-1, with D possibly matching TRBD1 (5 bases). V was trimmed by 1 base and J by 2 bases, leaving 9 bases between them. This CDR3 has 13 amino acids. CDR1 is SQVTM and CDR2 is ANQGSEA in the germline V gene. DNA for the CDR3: TGCAGCGTTGAAGGCAGGACAACCTACGAGCAGTACTTC. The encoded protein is CSVEGRTTYEQYF.

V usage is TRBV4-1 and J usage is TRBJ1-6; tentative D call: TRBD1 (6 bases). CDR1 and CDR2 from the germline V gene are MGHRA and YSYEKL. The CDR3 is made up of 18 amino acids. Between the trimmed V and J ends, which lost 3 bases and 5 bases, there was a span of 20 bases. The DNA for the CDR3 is TGCGCCAGCAGCCAGGGTAGAGGGGGGAGTAGAAATAATTCACCCCTCCACTTT. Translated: CASSQGRGGSRNNSPLHF.

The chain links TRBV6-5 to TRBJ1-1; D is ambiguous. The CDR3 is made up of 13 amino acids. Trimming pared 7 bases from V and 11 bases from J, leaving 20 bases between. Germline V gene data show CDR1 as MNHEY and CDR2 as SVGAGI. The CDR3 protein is CASTLAGNWMAFF. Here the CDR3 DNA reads TGTGCCAGCACTCTTGCGGGCAACTGGATGGCTTTCTTT.

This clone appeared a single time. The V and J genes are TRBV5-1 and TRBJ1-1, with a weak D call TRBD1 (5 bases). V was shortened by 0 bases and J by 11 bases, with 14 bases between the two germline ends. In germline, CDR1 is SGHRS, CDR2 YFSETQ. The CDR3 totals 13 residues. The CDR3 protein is CASSLVGGRGAFF. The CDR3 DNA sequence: TGCGCCAGCAGCTTGGTTGGGGGAAGGGGCGCTTTCTTT. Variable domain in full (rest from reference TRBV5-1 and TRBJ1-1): KAGVTQTPRYLIKTRGQQVTLSCSPISGHRSVSWYQQTPGQGLQFLFEYFSETQRNKGNFPGRFSGRQFSNSRSEMNVSTLELGDSALYLCASSLVGGRGAFFGQGTRLTVV.

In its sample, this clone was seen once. CDR3 sequence: CASSEYVTGELFF. CDR3 nucleotides: TGTGCCAGCAGTGAGTACGTGACCGGGGAGCTGTTTTTT. The genes are TRBV6-4 and TRBJ2-2; D not certain. V was cut by 3 bases and J by 5 bases, with 7 bases left in between. Per the germline V gene, CDR1 is MRHNA and CDR2 is SNTAGT. CDR3 length: 13 residues.

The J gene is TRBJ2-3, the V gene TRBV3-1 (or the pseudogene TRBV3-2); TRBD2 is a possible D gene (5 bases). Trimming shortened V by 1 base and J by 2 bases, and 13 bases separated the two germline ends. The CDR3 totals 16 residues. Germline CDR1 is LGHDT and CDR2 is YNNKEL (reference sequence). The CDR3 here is CASSQASPTYTDTQYF. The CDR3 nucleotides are TGTGCCAGCAGCCAAGCTAGCCCGACCTACACAGATACGCAGTATTTT.

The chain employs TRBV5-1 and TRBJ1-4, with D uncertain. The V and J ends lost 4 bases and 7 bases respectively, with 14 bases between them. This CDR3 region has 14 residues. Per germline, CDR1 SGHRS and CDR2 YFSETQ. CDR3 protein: CASSHRDPGEKLFF. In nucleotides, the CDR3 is TGCGCCAGCAGCCACCGGGATCCCGGTGAAAAACTGTTTTTT.